The clone carrying this TCR beta chain is a singleton in its sample. Its antigen is still unknown. The sample is drawn from a study of OX40 agonist ivuxolimab in advanced cancers. Turning to the study itself: Of the patients, three showed partial responses, one with hepatocellular carcinoma and two with cutaneous melanoma.

The study's findings and limits: The CD4+ and CD8+ T cells in the blood had expanded clonally by week 6 at 0.1 to 3.0 mg/kg.

Clones were sequenced by immunoSEQ multiplex PCR, and TCRdb holds only the in-frame ones, with some missing. Of some 74,000 clones listed, around 90% are singletons. The source material was CD4+ or CD8+ T cells sorted from blood, sampled in a trial of the OX40 agonist ivuxolimab. This receptor was obtained from an adult with an advanced solid tumor such as melanoma, head and neck, liver or kidney cancer.

CDR3 nucleotide sequence: TGTGCCAGCATCTTACAGGGAAGGGTGCAGCCCCAGCATTTT. Translation gives CASILQGRVQPQHF. The chain uses TRBV6-1 and TRBJ1-5; tentative D call: TRBD1 (6 bases). The CDR3 extends over 14 amino acids. Germline-derived CDR1 and CDR2 are MNHNS and SASEGT. V lost 7 bases to trimming and J lost 7 bases, with 17 bases between them.